The T cell receptor beta chain described here comes from a study of blood T cell repertoires in COVID-19. For the study at large: COVID-19 samples, acute and convalescent, were from the United States, Italy and Spain. From T cells, B-cell-depleted T cells, or PBMCs came the material, which was cDNA or gDNA.

Authors' processing steps: Amplified reference gene primers provided the basis for estimating nucleated cell counts. Using immunoSEQ multiplex PCR, the repertoire was profiled, and TCRdb retains in-frame clones only, with some absent. V, J and clone size are those of that table, while D and trimming were read from the DNA. Of 250,000 or so clones in the sample, around 87% were seen once. CDR1 and CDR2 from the germline V gene are SGHTA and FQGTGA. V was cut by 5 bases and J by 4 bases, with 20 bases left in between. The CDR3 covers 16 residues. The TCR was taken from an older woman with COVID-19, enrolled during active disease. V and J are TRBV7-3 and TRBJ2-5; a possible D gene is TRBD2 (6 bases). Sequencing was carried out using peripheral blood. CDR3 protein: CASSTLGGGATETQYF. CDR3 in DNA: TGTGCCAGCAGCACCCTGGGAGGTGGGGCTACAGAGACCCAGTACTTC.